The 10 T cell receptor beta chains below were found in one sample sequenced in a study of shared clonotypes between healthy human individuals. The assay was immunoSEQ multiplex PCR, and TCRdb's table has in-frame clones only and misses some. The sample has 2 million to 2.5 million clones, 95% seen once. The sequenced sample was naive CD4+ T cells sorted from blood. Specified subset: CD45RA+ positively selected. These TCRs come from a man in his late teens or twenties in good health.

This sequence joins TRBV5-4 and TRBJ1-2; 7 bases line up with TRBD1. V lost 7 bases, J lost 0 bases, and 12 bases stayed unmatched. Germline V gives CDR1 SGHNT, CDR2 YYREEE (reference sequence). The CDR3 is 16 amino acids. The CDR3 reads CASSTGGTATNYGYTF. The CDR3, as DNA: TGTGCCAGCTCAACGGGGGGGACAGCTACTAACTATGGCTACACCTTC. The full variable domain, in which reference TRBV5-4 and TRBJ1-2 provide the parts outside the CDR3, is ETGVTQSPTHLIKTRGQQVTLRCSSQSGHNTVSWYQQALGQGPQFIFQYYREEENGRGNFPPRFSGLQFPNYSSELNVNALELDDSALYLCASSTGGTATNYGYTFGSGTRLTVV.

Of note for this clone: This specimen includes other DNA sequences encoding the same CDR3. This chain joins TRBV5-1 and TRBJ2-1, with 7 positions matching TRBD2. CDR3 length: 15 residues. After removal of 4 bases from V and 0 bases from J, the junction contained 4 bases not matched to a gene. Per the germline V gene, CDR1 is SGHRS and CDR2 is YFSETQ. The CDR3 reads CASSLASGSYNEQFF. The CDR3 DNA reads TGCGCCAGCAGCCTAGCTAGCGGCTCCTACAATGAGCAGTTCTTC.

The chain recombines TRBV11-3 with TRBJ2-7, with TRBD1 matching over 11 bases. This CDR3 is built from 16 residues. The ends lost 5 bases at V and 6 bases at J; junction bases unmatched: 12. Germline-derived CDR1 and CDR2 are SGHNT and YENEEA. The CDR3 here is CASSPRGRTGGCEQYF. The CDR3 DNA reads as TGTGCCAGCAGCCCGCGAGGGCGGACAGGGGGCTGCGAGCAGTACTTC.

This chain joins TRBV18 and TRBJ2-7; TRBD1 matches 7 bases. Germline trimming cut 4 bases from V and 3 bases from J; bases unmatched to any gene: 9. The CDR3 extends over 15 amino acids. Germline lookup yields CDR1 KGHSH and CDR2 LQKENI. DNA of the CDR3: TGTGCCAGCTCACTAGGGGACAGTCACGTCTACGAGCAGTACTTC. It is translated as CASSLGDSHVYEQYF.

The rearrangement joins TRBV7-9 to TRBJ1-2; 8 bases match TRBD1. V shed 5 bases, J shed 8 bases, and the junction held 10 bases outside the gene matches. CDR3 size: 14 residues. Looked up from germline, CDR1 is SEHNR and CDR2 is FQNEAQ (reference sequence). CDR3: CASSVIGQGGGYTF. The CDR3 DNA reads TGTGCCAGCAGCGTAATCGGACAGGGAGGGGGCTACACCTTC.

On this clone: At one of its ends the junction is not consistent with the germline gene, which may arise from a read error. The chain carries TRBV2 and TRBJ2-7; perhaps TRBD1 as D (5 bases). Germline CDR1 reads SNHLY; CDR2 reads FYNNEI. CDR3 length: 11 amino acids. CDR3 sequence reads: CASSARVGMDF. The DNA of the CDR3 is TGTGCCAGCAGTGCCAGGGTGGGCATGGACTTC. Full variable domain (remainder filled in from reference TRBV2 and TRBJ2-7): EPEVTQTPSHQVTQMGQEVILRCVPISNHLYFYWYRQILGQKVEFLVSFYNNEISEKSEIFDDQFSVERPDGSNFTLKIRSTKLEDSAMYFCASSARVGMDFGPGTRLTVT.

Here the CDR3 DNA reads TGTGCCAGCAGCCTTGCGGGGACTCCGGCGCAGTATTTT. It codes for CASSLAGTPAQYF. V gene TRBV7-9 combines with J gene TRBJ2-3; a weak D match, TRBD2 (6 bases). The CDR3 extends over 13 amino acids. V was pared by 5 bases and J by 10 bases, with 16 bases between. Germline CDR1 is SEHNR and CDR2 is FQNEAQ (reference sequence).

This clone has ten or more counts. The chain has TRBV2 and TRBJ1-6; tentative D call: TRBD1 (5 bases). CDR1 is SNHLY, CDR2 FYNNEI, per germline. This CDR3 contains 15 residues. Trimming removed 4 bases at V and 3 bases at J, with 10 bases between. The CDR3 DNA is TGTGCCAGCAGTGGGACATTCCGCTATAATTCACCCCTCCACTTT. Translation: CASSGTFRYNSPLHF.

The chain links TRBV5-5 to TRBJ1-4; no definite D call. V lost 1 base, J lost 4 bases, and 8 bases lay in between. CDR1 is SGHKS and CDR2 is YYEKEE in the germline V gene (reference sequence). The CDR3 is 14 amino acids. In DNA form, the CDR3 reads TGTGCCAGCAGCTTGATACAGTATAATGAAAAACTGTTTTTT. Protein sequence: CASSLIQYNEKLFF.

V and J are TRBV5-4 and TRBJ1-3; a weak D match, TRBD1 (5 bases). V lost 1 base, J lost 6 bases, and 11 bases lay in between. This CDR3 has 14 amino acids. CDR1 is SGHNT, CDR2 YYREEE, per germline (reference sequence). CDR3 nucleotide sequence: TGTGCCAGCAGCTTGCGGGGGTTTGAAAACACCATATATTTT. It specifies CASSLRGFENTIYF.